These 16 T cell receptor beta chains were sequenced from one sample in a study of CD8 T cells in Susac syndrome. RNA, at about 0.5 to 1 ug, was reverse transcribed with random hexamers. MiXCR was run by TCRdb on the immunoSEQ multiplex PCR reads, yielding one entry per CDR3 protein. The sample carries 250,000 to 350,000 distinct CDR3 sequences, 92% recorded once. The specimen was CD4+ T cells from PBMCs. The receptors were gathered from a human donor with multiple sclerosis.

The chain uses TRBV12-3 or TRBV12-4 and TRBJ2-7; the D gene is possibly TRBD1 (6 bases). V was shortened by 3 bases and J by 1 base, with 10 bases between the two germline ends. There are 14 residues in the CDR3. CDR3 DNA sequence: TGTGCCAGCAGTTTTGTGGGGGCATCCTACGAGCAGTACTTC. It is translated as CASSFVGASYEQYF.

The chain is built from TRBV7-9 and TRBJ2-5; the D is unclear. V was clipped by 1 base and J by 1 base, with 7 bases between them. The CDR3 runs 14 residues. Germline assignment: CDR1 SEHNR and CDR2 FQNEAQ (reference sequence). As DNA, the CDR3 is TGTGCCAGCAGCTTAGGTCAGATCCAAGAGACCCAGTACTTC. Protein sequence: CASSLGQIQETQYF.

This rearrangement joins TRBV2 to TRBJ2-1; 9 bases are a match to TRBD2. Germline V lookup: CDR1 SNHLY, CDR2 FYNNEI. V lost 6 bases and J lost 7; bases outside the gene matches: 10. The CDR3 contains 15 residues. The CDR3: CASSPSSGVGNEQFF. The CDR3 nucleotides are TGTGCCAGCAGCCCTTCTAGCGGGGTTGGAAATGAGCAGTTCTTC.

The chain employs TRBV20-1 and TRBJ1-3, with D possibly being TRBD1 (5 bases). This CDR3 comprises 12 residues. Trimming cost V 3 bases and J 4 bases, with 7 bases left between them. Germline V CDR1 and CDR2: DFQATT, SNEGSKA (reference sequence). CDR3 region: CSASGTGNTIYF. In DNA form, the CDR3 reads TGCAGTGCTAGTGGGACCGGAAACACCATATATTTT.

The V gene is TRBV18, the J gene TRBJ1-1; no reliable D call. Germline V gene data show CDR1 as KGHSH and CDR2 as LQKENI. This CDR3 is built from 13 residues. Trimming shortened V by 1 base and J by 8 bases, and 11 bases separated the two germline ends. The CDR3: CASSPLRQDEAFF. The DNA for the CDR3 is TGTGCCAGCTCACCACTTAGGCAGGACGAAGCTTTCTTT.

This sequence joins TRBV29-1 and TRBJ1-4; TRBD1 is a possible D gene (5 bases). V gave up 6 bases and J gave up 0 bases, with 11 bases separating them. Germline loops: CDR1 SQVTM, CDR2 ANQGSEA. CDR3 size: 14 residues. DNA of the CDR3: TGCAGCGTGGGAGACAGAACAACTAATGAAAAACTGTTTTTT. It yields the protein CSVGDRTTNEKLFF.

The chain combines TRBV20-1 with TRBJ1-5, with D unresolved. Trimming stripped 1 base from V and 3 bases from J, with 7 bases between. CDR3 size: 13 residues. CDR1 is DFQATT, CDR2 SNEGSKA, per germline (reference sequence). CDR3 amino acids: CSARAATNQPQHF. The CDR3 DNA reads TGCAGTGCTAGAGCAGCGACCAATCAGCCCCAGCATTTT.

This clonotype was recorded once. In DNA form, the CDR3 reads TGTGCCAGCAGCTCCCTTCGCGGGATCATGAACACTGAAGCTTTCTTT. Protein: CASSSLRGIMNTEAFF. The chain joins TRBV2 to TRBJ1-1; D remains unclear. The CDR3 runs 16 residues. CDR1 and CDR2 from the germline V gene are SNHLY and FYNNEI. V lost 6 bases to trimming and J lost 0 bases, with 17 bases between them. The full variable domain, rest sourced from reference TRBV2 and TRBJ1-1, is EPEVTQTPSHQVTQMGQEVILRCVPISNHLYFYWYRQILGQKVEFLVSFYNNEISEKSEIFDDQFSVERPDGSNFTLKIRSTKLEDSAMYFCASSSLRGIMNTEAFFGQGTRLTVV.

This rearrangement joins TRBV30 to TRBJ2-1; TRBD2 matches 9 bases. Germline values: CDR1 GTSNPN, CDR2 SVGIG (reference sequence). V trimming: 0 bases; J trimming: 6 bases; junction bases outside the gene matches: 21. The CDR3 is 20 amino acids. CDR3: CAWSVLGGRAVAGGGNEQFF. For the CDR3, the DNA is TGTGCCTGGAGTGTATTAGGAGGAAGGGCTGTTGCGGGGGGGGGCAATGAGCAGTTCTTC.

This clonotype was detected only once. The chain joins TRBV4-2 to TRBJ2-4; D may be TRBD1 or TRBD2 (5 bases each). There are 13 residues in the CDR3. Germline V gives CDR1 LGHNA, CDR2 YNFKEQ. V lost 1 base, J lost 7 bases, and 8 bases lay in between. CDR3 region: CASSQGGENIQYF. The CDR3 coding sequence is TGTGCCAGCAGCCAAGGAGGGGAGAACATTCAGTACTTC.

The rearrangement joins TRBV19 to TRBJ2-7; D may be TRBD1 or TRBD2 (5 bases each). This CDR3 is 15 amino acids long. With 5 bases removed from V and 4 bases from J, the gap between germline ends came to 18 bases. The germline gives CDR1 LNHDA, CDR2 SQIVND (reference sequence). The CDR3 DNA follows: TGTGCCAGTAGTCGGGACGGGGTCGGATATTACGAGCAGTACTTC. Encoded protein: CASSRDGVGYYEQYF.

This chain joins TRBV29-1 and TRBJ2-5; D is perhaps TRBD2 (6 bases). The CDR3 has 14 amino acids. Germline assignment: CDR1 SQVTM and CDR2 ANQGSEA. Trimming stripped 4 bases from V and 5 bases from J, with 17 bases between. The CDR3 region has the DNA TGCAGCGTTGGTTACCCAGCTGGGGGGGAGACCCAGTACTTC. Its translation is CSVGYPAGGETQYF.

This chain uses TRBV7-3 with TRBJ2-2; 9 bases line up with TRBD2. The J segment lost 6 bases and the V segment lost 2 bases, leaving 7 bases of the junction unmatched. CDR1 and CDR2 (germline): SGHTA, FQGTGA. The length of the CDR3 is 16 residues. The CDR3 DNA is TGTGCCAGCAGCTTAGTCTCAGCGGGGGGTTCCGGGGAGCTGTTTTTT. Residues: CASSLVSAGGSGELFF.

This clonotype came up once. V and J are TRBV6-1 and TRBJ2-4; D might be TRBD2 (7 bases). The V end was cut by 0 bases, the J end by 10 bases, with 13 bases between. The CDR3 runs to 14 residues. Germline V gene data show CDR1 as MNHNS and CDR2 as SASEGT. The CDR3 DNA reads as TGTGCCAGCAGTGAAGCGTTGGGGGGGCGGATTCAGTACTTC. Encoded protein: CASSEALGGRIQYF.

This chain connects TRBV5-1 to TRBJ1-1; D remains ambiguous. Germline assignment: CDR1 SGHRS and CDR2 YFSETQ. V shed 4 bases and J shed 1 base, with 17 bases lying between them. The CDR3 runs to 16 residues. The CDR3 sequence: CASSGWDAGGNTEAFF. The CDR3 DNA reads TGCGCCAGCAGCGGTTGGGATGCAGGCGGGAACACTGAAGCTTTCTTT.

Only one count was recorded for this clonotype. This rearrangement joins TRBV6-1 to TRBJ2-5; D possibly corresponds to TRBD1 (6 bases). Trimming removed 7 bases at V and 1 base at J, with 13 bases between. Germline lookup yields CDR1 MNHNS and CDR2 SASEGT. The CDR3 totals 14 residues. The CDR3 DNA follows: TGTGCCAGCACCCAAAGCAGGGGCCAAGAGACCCAGTACTTC. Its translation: CASTQSRGQETQYF.